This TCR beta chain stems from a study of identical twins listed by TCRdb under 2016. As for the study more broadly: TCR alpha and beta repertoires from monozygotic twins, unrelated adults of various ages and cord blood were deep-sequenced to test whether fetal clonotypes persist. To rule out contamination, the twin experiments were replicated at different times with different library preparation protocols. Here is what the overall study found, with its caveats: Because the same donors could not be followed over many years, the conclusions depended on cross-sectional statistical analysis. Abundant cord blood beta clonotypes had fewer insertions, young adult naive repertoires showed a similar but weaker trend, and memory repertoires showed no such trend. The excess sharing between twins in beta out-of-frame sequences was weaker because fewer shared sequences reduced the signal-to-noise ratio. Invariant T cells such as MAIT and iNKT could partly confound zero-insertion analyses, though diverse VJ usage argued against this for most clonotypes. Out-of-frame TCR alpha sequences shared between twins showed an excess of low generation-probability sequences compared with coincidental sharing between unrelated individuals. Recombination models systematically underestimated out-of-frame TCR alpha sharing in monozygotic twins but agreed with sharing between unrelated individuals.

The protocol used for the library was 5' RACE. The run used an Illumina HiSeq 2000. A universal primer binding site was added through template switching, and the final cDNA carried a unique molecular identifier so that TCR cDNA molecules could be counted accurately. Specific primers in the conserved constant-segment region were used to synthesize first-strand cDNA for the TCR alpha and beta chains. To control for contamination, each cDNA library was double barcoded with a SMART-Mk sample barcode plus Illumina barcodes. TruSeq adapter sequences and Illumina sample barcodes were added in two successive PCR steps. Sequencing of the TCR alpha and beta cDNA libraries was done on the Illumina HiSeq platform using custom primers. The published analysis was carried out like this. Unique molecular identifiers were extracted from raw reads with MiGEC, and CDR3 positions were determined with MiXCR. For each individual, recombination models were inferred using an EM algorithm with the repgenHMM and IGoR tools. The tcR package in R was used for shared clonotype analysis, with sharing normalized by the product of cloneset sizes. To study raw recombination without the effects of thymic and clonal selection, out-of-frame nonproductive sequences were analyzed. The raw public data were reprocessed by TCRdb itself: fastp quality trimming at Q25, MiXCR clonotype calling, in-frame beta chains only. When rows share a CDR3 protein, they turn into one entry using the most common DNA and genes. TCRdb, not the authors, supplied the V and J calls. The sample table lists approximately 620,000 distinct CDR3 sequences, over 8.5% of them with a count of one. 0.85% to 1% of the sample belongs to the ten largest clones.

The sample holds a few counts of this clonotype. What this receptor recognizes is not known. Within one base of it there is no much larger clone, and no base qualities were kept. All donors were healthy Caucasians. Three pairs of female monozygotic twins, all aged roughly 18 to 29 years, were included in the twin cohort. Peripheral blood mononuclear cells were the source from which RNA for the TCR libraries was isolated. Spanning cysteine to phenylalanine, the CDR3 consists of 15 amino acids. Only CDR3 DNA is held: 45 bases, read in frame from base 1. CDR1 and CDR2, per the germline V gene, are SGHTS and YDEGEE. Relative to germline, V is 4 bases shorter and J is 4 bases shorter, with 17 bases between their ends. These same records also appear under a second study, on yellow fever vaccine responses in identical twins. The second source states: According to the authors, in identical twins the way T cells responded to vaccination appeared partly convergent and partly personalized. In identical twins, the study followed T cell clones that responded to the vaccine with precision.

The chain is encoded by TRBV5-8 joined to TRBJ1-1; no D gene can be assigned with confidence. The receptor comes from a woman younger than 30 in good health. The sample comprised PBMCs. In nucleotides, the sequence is TGTGCCAGCAGCCCCACCCCGATACCCAGCACTGAAGCTTTCTTT. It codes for CASSPTPIPSTEAFF.